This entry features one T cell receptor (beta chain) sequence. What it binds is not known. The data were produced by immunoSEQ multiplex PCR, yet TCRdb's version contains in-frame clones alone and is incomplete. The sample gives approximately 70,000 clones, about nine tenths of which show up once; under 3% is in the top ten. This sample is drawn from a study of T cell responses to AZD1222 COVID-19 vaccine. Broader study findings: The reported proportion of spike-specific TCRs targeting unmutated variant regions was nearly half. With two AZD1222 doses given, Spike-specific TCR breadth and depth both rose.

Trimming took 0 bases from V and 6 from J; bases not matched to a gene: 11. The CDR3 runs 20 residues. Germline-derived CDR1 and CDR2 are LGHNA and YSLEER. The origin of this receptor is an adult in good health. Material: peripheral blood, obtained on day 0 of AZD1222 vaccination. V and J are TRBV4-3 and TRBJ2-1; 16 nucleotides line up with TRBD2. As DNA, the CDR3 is TGCGCCAGCAGCCAAGAACAATGGGCGGGACTAGCGGGAGGGATCAATGAGCAGTTCTTC. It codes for CASSQEQWAGLAGGINEQFF.